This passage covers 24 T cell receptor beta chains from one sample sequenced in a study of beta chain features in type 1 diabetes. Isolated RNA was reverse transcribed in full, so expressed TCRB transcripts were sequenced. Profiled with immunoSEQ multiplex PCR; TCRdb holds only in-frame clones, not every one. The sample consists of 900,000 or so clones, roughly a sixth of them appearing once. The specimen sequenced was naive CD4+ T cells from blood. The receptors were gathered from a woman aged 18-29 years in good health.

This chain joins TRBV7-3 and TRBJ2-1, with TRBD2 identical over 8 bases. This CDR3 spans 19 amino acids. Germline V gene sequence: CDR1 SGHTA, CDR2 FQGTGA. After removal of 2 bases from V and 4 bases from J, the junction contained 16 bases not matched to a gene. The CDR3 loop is CASSLFLPLGGRNYNEQFF. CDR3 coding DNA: TGTGCCAGCAGCTTATTTCTCCCCTTAGGCGGGAGGAATTACAATGAGCAGTTCTTC.

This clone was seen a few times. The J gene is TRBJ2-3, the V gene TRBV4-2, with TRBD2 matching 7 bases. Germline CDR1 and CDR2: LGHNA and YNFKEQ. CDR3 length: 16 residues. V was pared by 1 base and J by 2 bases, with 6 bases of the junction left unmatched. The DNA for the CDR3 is TGTGCCAGCAGCCAAGCGCGGGAGAGACCCACAGATACGCAGTATTTT. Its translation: CASSQARERPTDTQYF.

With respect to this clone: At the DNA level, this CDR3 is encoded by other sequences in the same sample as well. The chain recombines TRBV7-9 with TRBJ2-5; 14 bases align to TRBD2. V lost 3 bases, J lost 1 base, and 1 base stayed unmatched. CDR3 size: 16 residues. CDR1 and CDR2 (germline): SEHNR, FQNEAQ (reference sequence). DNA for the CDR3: TGTGCCAGCAGCTTGGGACTAGCGGGAGCCCAAGAGACCCAGTACTTC. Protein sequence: CASSLGLAGAQETQYF.

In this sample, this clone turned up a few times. CDR3 coding DNA: TGCAGCGTGGGGGACAGGGCTAACACTGAAGCTTTCTTT. Translated, it gives CSVGDRANTEAFF. V gene TRBV29-1 combines with J gene TRBJ1-1; 9 bases are shared with TRBD1. The CDR3 is 13 amino acids. Per the germline V gene, CDR1 is SQVTM and CDR2 is ANQGSEA. Trimming removed 6 bases from V and 2 bases from J; junction bases left unmatched: 4.

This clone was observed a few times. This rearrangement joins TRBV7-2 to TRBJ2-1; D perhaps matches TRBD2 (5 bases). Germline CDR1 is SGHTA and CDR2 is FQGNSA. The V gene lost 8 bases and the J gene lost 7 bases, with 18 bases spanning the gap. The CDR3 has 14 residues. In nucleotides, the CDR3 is TGTGCCAGCCGCTCTGTCGGGGTGGCGAATGAGCAGTTCTTC. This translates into CASRSVGVANEQFF.

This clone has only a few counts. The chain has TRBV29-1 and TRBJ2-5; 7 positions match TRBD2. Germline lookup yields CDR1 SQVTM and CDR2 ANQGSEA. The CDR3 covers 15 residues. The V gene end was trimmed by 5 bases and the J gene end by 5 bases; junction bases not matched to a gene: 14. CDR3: CSVPGLPPYEETQYF. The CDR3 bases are TGCAGCGTTCCGGGACTACCCCCTTACGAGGAGACCCAGTACTTC.

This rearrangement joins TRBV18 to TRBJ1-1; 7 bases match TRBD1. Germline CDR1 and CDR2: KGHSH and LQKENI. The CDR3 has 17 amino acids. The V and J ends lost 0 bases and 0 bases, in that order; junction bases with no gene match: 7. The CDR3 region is CASSPPVAGTVNTEAFF. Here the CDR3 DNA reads TGTGCCAGCTCACCACCGGTTGCTGGGACAGTGAACACTGAAGCTTTCTTT.

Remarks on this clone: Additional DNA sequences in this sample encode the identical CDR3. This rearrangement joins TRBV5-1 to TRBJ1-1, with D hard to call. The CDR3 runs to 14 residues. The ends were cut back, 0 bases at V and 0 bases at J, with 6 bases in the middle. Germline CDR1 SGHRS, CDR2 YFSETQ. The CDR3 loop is CASSLGAMNTEAFF. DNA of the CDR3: TGCGCCAGCAGCTTGGGAGCCATGAACACTGAAGCTTTCTTT.

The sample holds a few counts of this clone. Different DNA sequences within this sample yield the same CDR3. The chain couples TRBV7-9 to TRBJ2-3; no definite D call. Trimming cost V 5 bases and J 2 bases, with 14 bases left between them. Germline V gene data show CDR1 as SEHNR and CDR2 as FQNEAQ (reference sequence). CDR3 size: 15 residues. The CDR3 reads CASSPLGRSTDTQYF. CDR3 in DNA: TGTGCCAGCAGCCCTCTAGGCAGATCCACAGATACGCAGTATTTT.

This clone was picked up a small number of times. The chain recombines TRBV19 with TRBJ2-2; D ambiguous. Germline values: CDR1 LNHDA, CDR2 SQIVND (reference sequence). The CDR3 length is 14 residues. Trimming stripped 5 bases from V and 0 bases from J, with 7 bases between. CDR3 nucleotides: TGTGCCAGTAGTCAAAATACGAACACCGGGGAGCTGTTTTTT. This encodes CASSQNTNTGELFF.

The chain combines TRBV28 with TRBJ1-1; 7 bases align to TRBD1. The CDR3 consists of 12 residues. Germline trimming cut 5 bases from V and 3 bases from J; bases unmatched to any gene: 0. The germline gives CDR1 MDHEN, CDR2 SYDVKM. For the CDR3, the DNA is TGTGCCAGCAGTCAGGGGGACACTGAAGCTTTCTTT. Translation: CASSQGDTEAFF.

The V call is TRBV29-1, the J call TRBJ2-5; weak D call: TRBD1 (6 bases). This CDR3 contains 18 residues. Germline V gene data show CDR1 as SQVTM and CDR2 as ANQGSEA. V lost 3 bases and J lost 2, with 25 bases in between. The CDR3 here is CSVESTFTGSGRQETQYF. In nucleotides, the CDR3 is TGCAGCGTTGAGTCAACCTTCACAGGGTCCGGCCGGCAAGAGACCCAGTACTTC.

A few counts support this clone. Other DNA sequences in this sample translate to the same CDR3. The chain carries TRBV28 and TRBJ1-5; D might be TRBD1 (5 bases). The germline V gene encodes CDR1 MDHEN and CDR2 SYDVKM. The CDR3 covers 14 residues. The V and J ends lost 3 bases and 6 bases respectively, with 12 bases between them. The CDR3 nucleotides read TGTGCCAGCAGTTTGCGGCAGGGTGGTCAGCCCCAGCATTTT. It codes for CASSLRQGGQPQHF. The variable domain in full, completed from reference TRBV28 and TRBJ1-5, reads DVKVTQSSRYLVKRTGEKVFLECVQDMDHENMFWYRQDPGLGLRLIYFSYDVKMKEKGDIPEGYSVSREKKERFSLILESASTNQTSMYLCASSLRQGGQPQHFGDGTRLSIL.

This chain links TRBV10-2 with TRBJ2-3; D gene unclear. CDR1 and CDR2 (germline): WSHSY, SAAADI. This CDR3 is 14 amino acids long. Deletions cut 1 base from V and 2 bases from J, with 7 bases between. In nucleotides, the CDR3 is TGCGCCAGCAGTGAGTTGGCAAACACAGATACGCAGTATTTT. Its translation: CASSELANTDTQYF.

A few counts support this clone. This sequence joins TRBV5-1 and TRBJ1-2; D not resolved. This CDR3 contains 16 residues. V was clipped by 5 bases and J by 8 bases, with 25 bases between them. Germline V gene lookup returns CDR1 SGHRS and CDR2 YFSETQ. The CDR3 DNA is TGCGCCAGCAGTTTCCTCACTGGGAACTTACAGCAGGGCTACACCTTC. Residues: CASSFLTGNLQQGYTF.

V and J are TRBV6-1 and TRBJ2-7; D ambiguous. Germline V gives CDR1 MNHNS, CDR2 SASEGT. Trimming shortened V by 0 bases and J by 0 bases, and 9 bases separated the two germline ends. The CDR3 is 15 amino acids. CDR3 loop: CASSEALTSSYEQYF. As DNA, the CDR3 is TGTGCCAGCAGTGAAGCCCTCACGAGCTCCTACGAGCAGTACTTC.

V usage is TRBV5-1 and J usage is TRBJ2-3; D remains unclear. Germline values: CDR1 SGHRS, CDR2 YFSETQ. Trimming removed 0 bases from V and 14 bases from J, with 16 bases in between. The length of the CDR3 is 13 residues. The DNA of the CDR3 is TGCGCCAGCAGCTTGGATCAGGCGATTCCACGGTATTTT. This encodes CASSLDQAIPRYF.

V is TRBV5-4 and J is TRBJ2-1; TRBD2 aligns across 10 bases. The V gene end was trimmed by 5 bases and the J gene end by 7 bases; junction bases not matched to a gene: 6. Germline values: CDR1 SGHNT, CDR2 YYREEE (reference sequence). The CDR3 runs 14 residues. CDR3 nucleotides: TGTGCCAGCAGACTAGCGGGATCGAGTAATGAGCAGTTCTTC. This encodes CASRLAGSSNEQFF. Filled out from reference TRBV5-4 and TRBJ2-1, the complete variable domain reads ETGVTQSPTHLIKTRGQQVTLRCSSQSGHNTVSWYQQALGQGPQFIFQYYREEENGRGNFPPRFSGLQFPNYSSELNVNALELDDSALYLCASRLAGSSNEQFFGPGTRLTVL.

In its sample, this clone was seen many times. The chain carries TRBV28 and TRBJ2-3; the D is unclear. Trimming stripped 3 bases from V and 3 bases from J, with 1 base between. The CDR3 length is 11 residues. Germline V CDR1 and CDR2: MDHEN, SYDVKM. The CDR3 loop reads CASSFTDTQYF. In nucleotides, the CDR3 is TGTGCCAGCAGTTTTACAGATACGCAGTATTTT.

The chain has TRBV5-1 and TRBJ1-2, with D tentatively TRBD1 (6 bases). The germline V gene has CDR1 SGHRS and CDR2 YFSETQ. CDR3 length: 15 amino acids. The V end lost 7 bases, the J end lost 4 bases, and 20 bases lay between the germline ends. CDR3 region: CASSRTLGGGYGYTF. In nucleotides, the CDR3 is TGCGCCAGCTCCCGCACCTTGGGGGGCGGCTATGGCTACACCTTC.

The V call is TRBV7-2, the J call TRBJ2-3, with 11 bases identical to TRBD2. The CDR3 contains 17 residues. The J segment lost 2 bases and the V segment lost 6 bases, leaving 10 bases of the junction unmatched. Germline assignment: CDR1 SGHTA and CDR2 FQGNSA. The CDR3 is CASRRLAGHLTTDTQYF. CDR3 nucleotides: TGTGCCAGCAGAAGACTAGCGGGACACCTCACCACAGATACGCAGTATTTT. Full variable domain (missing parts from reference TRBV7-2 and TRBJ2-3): GAGVSQSPSNKVTEKGKDVELRCDPISGHTALYWYRQSLGQGLEFLIYFQGNSAPDKSGLPSDRFSAERTGGSVSTLTIQRTQQEDSAVYLCASRRLAGHLTTDTQYFGPGTRLTVL.

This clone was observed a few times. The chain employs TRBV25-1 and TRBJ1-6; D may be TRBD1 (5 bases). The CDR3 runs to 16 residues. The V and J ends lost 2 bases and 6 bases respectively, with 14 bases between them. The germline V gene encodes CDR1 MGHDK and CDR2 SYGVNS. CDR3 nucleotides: TGTGCCAGCAGTGAACTTGTACCGGGGGGTAATTCACCCCTCCACTTT. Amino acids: CASSELVPGGNSPLHF.

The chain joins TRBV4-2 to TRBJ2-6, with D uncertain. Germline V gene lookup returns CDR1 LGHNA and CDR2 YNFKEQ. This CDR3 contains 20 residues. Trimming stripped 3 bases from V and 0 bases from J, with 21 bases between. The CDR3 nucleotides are TGTGCCAGCAGCCACCGAGGTTGGCGGAGAAATAACTCTGGGGCCAACGTCCTGACTTTC. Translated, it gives CASSHRGWRRNNSGANVLTF.

CDR3 loop: CASSPHRAGEGYTF. The CDR3, as DNA: TGTGCCAGCAGCCCCCACAGGGCAGGGGAAGGCTACACCTTC. The chain couples TRBV9 to TRBJ1-2, with D perhaps matching TRBD1 (6 bases). V lost 4 bases to trimming and J lost 8 bases, with 18 bases between them. Germline CDR1 is SGDLS and CDR2 is YYNGEE. The CDR3 runs 14 residues. Based on the CDR3 plus reference TRBV9 and TRBJ1-2, the full variable domain is DSGVTQTPKHLITATGQRVTLRCSPRSGDLSVYWYQQSLDQGLQFLIQYYNGEERAKGNILERFSAQQFPDLHSELNLSSLELGDSALYFCASSPHRAGEGYTFGSGTRLTVV.